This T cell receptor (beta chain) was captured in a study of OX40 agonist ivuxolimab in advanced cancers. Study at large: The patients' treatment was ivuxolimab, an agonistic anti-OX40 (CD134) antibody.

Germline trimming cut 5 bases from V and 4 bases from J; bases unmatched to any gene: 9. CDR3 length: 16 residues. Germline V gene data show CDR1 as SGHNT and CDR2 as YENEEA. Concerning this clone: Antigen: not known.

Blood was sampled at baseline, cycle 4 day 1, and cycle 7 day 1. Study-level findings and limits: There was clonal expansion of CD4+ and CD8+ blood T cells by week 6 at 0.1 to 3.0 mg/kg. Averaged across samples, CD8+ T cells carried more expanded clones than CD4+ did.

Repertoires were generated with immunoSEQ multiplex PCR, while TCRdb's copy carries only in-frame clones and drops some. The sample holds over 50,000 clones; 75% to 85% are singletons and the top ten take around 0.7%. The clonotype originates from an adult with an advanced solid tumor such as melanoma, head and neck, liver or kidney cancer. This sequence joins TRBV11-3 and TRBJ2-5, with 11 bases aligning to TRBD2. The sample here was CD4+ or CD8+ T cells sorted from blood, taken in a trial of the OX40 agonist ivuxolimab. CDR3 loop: CASSHSGGAVPETQYF. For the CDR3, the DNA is TGTGCCAGCAGCCATAGCGGGGGGGCGGTTCCAGAGACCCAGTACTTC.